These 8 T cell receptor beta chains came from one sample sequenced in a study of vaccination and CD4 T cells after COVID-19. These receptors' antigens are unknown. Sequenced with the Oncomine TCR Beta short-read assay was DNA taken from cultured CD4+ T cells. The template was genomic DNA from cultured CD4+ T cells. TCRdb re-analysed the PCR reads in MiXCR, keeping a single row per CDR3 protein. The repertoire holds some 10,000 distinct CDR3 sequences, with under 40% as singletons. Treatment meaning: roughly 11-day PBMC culture with coronavirus spike peptide pools or control peptides (ViraFEST assay). Collection of the unexposed donor's CD4+ T cells took place before the COVID-19 pandemic (2011-2018). Sequencing used CD4+ T cells from blood, cultured in vitro. The receptors were gathered from a human donor in good health.

This clonotype appeared a few times. DNA for the CDR3: TGTGCCAGCAGCCTGGACAGATATGGCTACACCTTC. Protein: CASSLDRYGYTF. The V gene is TRBV6-1, the J gene TRBJ1-2, with D possibly matching TRBD1 (6 bases). CDR3 length: 12 amino acids. Germline V CDR1 and CDR2: MNHNS, SASEGT. Trimming cost V 6 bases and J 5 bases, with 10 bases left between them.

The chain recombines TRBV4-2 with TRBJ1-5, with a possible D match to TRBD1 (6 bases). The CDR3 length is 19 residues. The ends were cut back, 3 bases at V and 0 bases at J, with 21 bases in the middle. Germline V gene lookup returns CDR1 LGHNA and CDR2 YNFKEQ. CDR3 nucleotide sequence: TGTGCCAGCAGCCACGTGACCGGGGGCGGAACCTATAGCAATCAGCCCCAGCATTTT. It specifies CASSHVTGGGTYSNQPQHF.

There are a few counts of this clonotype. The genes are TRBV24-1 and TRBJ2-7, with 7 nucleotides matching TRBD1. The CDR3 is 13 amino acids. V lost 9 bases and J lost 0; bases outside the gene matches: 4. Germline V gene data show CDR1 as KGHDR and CDR2 as SFDVKD. The CDR3 DNA sequence: TGTGCCACCGCGACAGGGCTCTCCTACGAGCAGTACTTC. Residues: CATATGLSYEQYF.

The sample holds one count of this clonotype. CDR3 nucleotides: TGTGCCAGCAGCTTTTATCGGACCACCGGGGAGCTGTTTTTT. This sequence encodes CASSFYRTTGELFF. The rearrangement uses TRBV7-3 and TRBJ2-2; D gene ambiguous. Germline lookup yields CDR1 SGHTA and CDR2 FQGTGA. Trimming removed 3 bases from V and 4 bases from J, with 9 bases in between. The CDR3 extends over 14 amino acids. The full variable domain, completed using reference TRBV7-3 and TRBJ2-2, is GAGVSQTPSNKVTEKGKYVELRCDPISGHTALYWYRQSLGQGPEFLIYFQGTGAADDSGLPNDRFFAVRPEGSVSTLKIQRTERGDSAVYLCASSFYRTTGELFFGEGSRLTVL.

This chain connects TRBV25-1 to TRBJ2-4; D gene unclear. The germline gives CDR1 MGHDK, CDR2 SYGVNS. Trimming cost V 2 bases and J 8 bases, with 16 bases left between them. CDR3 size: 15 residues. CDR3 nucleotides: TGTGCCAGCAGTGAAGGGCAGCTGTCCAGCTACATTCAGTACTTC. Protein product: CASSEGQLSSYIQYF.

The V and J genes are TRBV5-1 and TRBJ2-5; 13 positions agree with TRBD2. CDR3 length equals 18 residues. Germline CDR1 and CDR2: SGHRS and YFSETQ. Trimming cost V 4 bases and J 4 bases; bases outside gene matches: 13. The CDR3 nucleotides are TGCGCCAGCAGCGGGGGACTAGCGGGAACTTTTGGGGGAGAGACCCAGTACTTC. Protein sequence: CASSGGLAGTFGGETQYF.

The V and J genes are TRBV19 and TRBJ1-5; tentatively, D is TRBD1 (5 bases). The CDR3 has 14 residues. V was clipped by 3 bases and J by 7 bases, with 13 bases between them. In germline, CDR1 is LNHDA, CDR2 SQIVND (reference sequence). DNA for the CDR3: TGTGCCAGTAGTATGCCGGGGCGCGACCAGCCCCAGCATTTT. It specifies CASSMPGRDQPQHF.

Comments on this clonotype: A read error may account for a junction end that differs from germline. The rearrangement uses TRBV20-1 and TRBJ1-5; D is uncertain. CDR1 and CDR2 from the germline V gene are DFQATT and SNEGSKA (reference sequence). CDR3 length: 14 residues. CDR3 DNA sequence: TGCAGTGCCAGAGGCAGGATGAGCAATCAGCCCCAGCATTTT. It yields the protein CSARGRMSNQPQHF.